One and the same sample provided the 32 T cell receptor beta chains below, sequenced in a study of T cells in Graves' hyperthyroidism and ophthalmopathy. The CDR3 regions of TCR beta were amplified from RNA transcripts. During a first-round RT-PCR of the TCR CDR3, the HTBI primer set was used. MiXCR was run by TCRdb on the multiplex PCR reads, yielding one entry per CDR3 protein. The sample consists of more than 500,000 distinct CDR3 sequences, 14% of them appearing once. Sequenced material: blood. The receptors derive from a middle-aged woman with Graves' hyperthyroidism.

This clonotype was picked up many times. The rearrangement links TRBV12-3 or TRBV12-4 to TRBJ2-3, with 7 bases matching TRBD2. The CDR3 length is 16 residues. V lost 3 bases and J lost 5; bases outside the gene matches: 11. CDR3 amino acids: CASSLDGRAEGDTQYF. CDR3 sequence (DNA): TGTGCCAGCAGTTTGGATGGGAGGGCCGAGGGAGATACGCAGTATTTT.

This chain uses TRBV19 with TRBJ2-7, with 7 positions matching TRBD1. CDR3 length equals 13 residues. Germline V gives CDR1 LNHDA, CDR2 SQIVND (reference sequence). J lost 3 bases, V lost 3 bases, and 2 bases had no gene match. The chain's CDR3 is CASSIGTVYEQYF. The CDR3 DNA reads TGTGCCAGTAGTATCGGGACAGTCTACGAGCAGTACTTC.

CDR3 amino acids: CASSQVYRLAGVDTQYF. CDR3 in DNA: TGTGCCAGCAGCCAAGTTTACAGACTAGCGGGAGTGGATACGCAGTATTTT. The rearrangement uses TRBV14 and TRBJ2-3; 12 bases agree with TRBD2. This CDR3 is 17 amino acids long. Germline CDR1 SGHDN, CDR2 FVKESK. J was trimmed by 6 bases and V by 1 base; bases with no gene match: 8.

In DNA form, the CDR3 reads TGCAGTGCGCGAAAGCGGGACTCCTCCTACGAGCAGTACTTC. Translated, it gives CSARKRDSSYEQYF. The rearrangement uses TRBV20-1 and TRBJ2-7, with 7 bases matching TRBD2. The CDR3 totals 14 residues. The V gene end was trimmed by 6 bases and the J gene end by 0 bases; junction bases not matched to a gene: 8. In germline, CDR1 is DFQATT, CDR2 SNEGSKA (reference sequence).

This clonotype was recorded many times. The chain combines TRBV2 with TRBJ2-4; 7 bases match TRBD1. CDR1 is SNHLY and CDR2 is FYNNEI in the germline V gene. J gave up 0 bases and V 1 base, and 12 bases lay outside the gene matches. The CDR3 covers 19 residues. CDR3 in amino acids: CASSEDFGTATLAKNIQYF. For the CDR3, the DNA is TGTGCCAGCAGTGAAGATTTCGGGACAGCCACACTAGCCAAAAACATTCAGTACTTC.

Ten or more counts support this clonotype. CDR3 nucleotides: TGTGCCAGCAGAGGACAGGGGGGGATCACTGAAGCTTTCTTT. Protein: CASRGQGGITEAFF. V and J are TRBV2 and TRBJ1-1, with TRBD1 identical over 10 bases. This CDR3 region has 14 residues. V lost 6 bases and J lost 4; bases outside the gene matches: 5. Germline CDR1 and CDR2: SNHLY and FYNNEI.

The genes are TRBV7-9 and TRBJ2-1; TRBD1 aligns across 8 bases. The V segment lost 4 bases and the J segment 12 bases; nucleotides outside the gene matches: 8. Germline V CDR1 and CDR2: SEHNR, FQNEAQ (reference sequence). The CDR3 runs 13 residues. The CDR3 nucleotides are TGTGCCAGCAGCTGGGACAGGACAACGGGGCAGTTCTTC. This sequence encodes CASSWDRTTGQFF.

This clonotype was detected ten times or more. The CDR3 DNA is TGTGCCAGTAGTCCAGGGACAGGGGATTTGGAAGGCTACACCTTC. Residues: CASSPGTGDLEGYTF. This chain connects TRBV19 to TRBJ1-2; 10 nucleotides align to TRBD1. Trimming took 5 bases from V and 8 from J; bases not matched to a gene: 11. Germline V CDR1 and CDR2: LNHDA, SQIVND (reference sequence). There are 15 residues in the CDR3.

J is TRBJ2-2 and V is TRBV10-3, with 15 positions matching TRBD2. CDR3 size: 19 residues. V shed 4 bases and J 3 bases; nucleotides not matched to a gene: 9. CDR1 and CDR2 from the germline V gene are ENHRY and SYGVKD. CDR3 residues: CAISGARTSGRADTGELFF. DNA for the CDR3: TGTGCCATCAGTGGAGCCCGGACTAGCGGGAGGGCCGACACCGGGGAGCTGTTTTTT.

This clonotype was seen at least ten times. This chain joins TRBV7-3 and TRBJ2-1, with 8 bases lining up with TRBD1. From germline, CDR1 is SGHTA and CDR2 FQGTGA. V was pared by 4 bases and J by 7 bases, with 3 bases of the junction left unmatched. The CDR3 sequence is 13 residues long. In nucleotides, the CDR3 is TGTGCCAGCAGCTCGGACAGGGCAAATGAGCAGTTCTTC. Amino acids: CASSSDRANEQFF.

This clonotype was recorded at least ten times. This chain joins TRBV6-1 and TRBJ1-1, with D uncertain. The CDR3 covers 13 residues. V gave up 2 bases and J gave up 2 bases, with 6 bases separating them. Germline V gene data show CDR1 as MNHNS and CDR2 as SASEGT. CDR3 amino acids: CASSENLNTEAFF. The CDR3 coding sequence is TGTGCCAGCAGTGAAAATCTTAACACTGAAGCTTTCTTT.

Comment on this clonotype: A clone one base away is much larger, so this may be a read error. The chain recombines TRBV20-1 with TRBJ1-1; TRBD1 aligns across 11 bases. The V and J ends lost 6 bases and 0 bases, in that order; junction bases with no gene match: 12. CDR3 length equals 17 residues. CDR1 and CDR2 (germline): DFQATT, SNEGSKA (reference sequence). The CDR3 bases are TGCAGTGCGGATTCCGGGACAGGGGGGGTAATGAACACTGAAGCTTTCTTT. Translated, it gives CSADSGTGGVMNTEAFF.

This clonotype occurred a few times. CDR3 loop: CASSVPDPVGEGQFF. CDR3 sequence (DNA): TGTGCCAGCAGTGTTCCCGACCCCGTGGGGGAGGGCCAGTTCTTC. This chain joins TRBV25-1 and TRBJ2-1; 7 nucleotides agree with TRBD2. The length of the CDR3 is 15 residues. Germline trimming cut 4 bases from V and 13 bases from J; bases unmatched to any gene: 16. Looked up from germline, CDR1 is MGHDK and CDR2 is SYGVNS.

This clonotype was seen only a few times. The rearrangement uses TRBV3-1 and TRBJ2-3; unclear D gene. CDR3 length: 13 residues. Germline loops: CDR1 LGHDT, CDR2 YNNKEL (reference sequence). V lost 8 bases, J lost 0 bases, and 9 bases lay in between. In DNA form, the CDR3 reads TGTGCCAGCGGGCAACTTAGCACAGATACGCAGTATTTT. Its protein is CASGQLSTDTQYF.

There are many counts of this clonotype. J is TRBJ2-1 and V is TRBV12-5; the match to TRBD2 covers 9 bases. CDR1 is LGHNT, CDR2 FRNRAP, per germline. The ends lost 0 bases at V and 7 bases at J; junction bases unmatched: 10. This CDR3 spans 17 amino acids. CDR3 DNA: TGTGCTAGTGGTTTGGTAGTTGGCGGGAGGGCCGATAATGAGCAGTTCTTC. Its translation: CASGLVVGGRADNEQFF. Full variable domain (remainder filled in from reference TRBV12-5 and TRBJ2-1): DARVTQTPRHKVTEMGQEVTMRCQPILGHNTVFWYRQTMMQGLELLAYFRNRAPLDDSGMPKDRFSAEMPDATLATLKIQPSEPRDSAVYFCASGLVVGGRADNEQFFGPGTRLTVL.

The chain carries TRBV20-1 and TRBJ1-5; 8 positions agree with TRBD1. The V gene end was trimmed by 0 bases and the J gene end by 5 bases; junction bases not matched to a gene: 9. CDR1 DFQATT and CDR2 SNEGSKA come from the germline V gene (reference sequence). This CDR3 has 16 amino acids. The DNA of the CDR3 is TGCAGTGCTAGAGAAGGGGCAGGGGGCGCCTATCAGCCCCAGCATTTT. This gives the protein CSAREGAGGAYQPQHF.

The sample holds a few counts of this clonotype. V is TRBV24-1 and J is TRBJ2-2; TRBD2 matches at 9 bases. The CDR3 spans 16 residues. Germline CDR1 KGHDR, CDR2 SFDVKD. V lost 3 bases to trimming and J lost 0 bases; unmatched junction nucleotides: 1. Here the CDR3 reads CATSDAGGANTGELFF. The CDR3 region has the DNA TGTGCCACCAGTGATGCGGGGGGGGCGAACACCGGGGAGCTGTTTTTT.

V usage is TRBV14 and J usage is TRBJ1-2, with D maybe TRBD1 (5 bases). The germline CDR1 and CDR2 sequences are SGHDN and FVKESK. Trimming stripped 6 bases from V and 1 base from J, with 9 bases between. CDR3 length: 13 residues. The CDR3 nucleotides are TGTGCCAGCAGGGGCAGGGATAACTATGGCTACACCTTC. Its translation: CASRGRDNYGYTF.

CDR3 DNA sequence: TGCGCCATTTCCGGGACAGGGAGTGGAAACACCATATATTTT. It is translated as CAISGTGSGNTIYF. The J gene is TRBJ1-3, the V gene TRBV10-2; 9 positions agree with TRBD1. Per the germline V gene, CDR1 is WSHSY and CDR2 is SAAADI. V dropped 10 bases and J dropped 3; count of bases not matched to a gene: 7. The CDR3 contains 14 residues.

This chain links TRBV2 with TRBJ2-7; 8 bases are shared with TRBD1. The CDR3 spans 13 residues. Germline V CDR1 and CDR2: SNHLY, FYNNEI. The trim removed 6 bases at V and 6 bases at J, leaving 7 bases unmatched. The chain's CDR3 is CASRETGVGEQYF. DNA of the CDR3: TGTGCCAGCAGGGAGACAGGGGTGGGCGAGCAGTACTTC.

The rearrangement uses TRBV4-1 and TRBJ2-4; TRBD1 agrees at 7 bases. The V gene's germline CDR1 is MGHRA and CDR2 YSYEKL. The CDR3 totals 15 residues. The V segment lost 3 bases and the J segment 9 bases; nucleotides outside the gene matches: 11. CDR3 bases: TGCGCCAGCAGCCATCCTGACAGGGCGAAGGGCATTCAGTACTTC. Its protein is CASSHPDRAKGIQYF.

The genes are TRBV7-2 and TRBJ1-4; D possibly corresponds to TRBD1 (5 bases). V shed 4 bases and J shed 4 bases, with 7 bases lying between them. The CDR3 totals 13 residues. CDR1 and CDR2 (germline): SGHTA, FQGNSA. CDR3 DNA sequence: TGTGCCAGCAGCTCACAGGTTAATGAAAAACTGTTTTTT. Translated: CASSSQVNEKLFF.

This clonotype was seen a single time. It may be a read error: a sequence one base away is much more abundant. The chain couples TRBV6-2 or TRBV6-3 to TRBJ2-3; D call uncertain. Trimming removed 4 bases from V and 3 bases from J, with 14 bases in between. This CDR3 has 15 residues. Germline V gene data show CDR1 as MNHEY and CDR2 as SVGEGT. The CDR3 protein is CASSCSRRATDTQYF. The CDR3 region has the DNA TGTGCCAGCAGTTGCTCACGTAGGGCAACAGATACGCAGTATTTT.

As concerns this clonotype: No conserved phenylalanine or tryptophan ends this CDR3, so it is likely a read error. This chain joins TRBV25-1 and TRBJ1-2, with 8 bases identical to TRBD1. The CDR3 is made up of 14 amino acids. CDR1 is MGHDK, CDR2 SYGVNS, per germline. V trimming: 1 base; J trimming: 7 bases; junction bases outside the gene matches: 5. The CDR3 loop is CASSEFRGLGGYTL. CDR3 in DNA: TGTGCCAGCAGTGAATTCAGGGGGCTAGGTGGCTACACCCTC.

This clonotype was seen at least ten times. The rearrangement uses TRBV11-1 and TRBJ1-1; D is undetermined. The V end was cut by 3 bases, the J end by 2 bases, with 7 bases between. The germline V gene encodes CDR1 SGHAT and CDR2 FQDESV (reference sequence). The CDR3 covers 13 residues. CDR3 sequence reads: CASSFGKNTEAFF. The CDR3 region has the DNA TGTGCCAGCAGCTTCGGGAAAAACACTGAAGCTTTCTTT.

A few counts support this clonotype. The chain links TRBV3-1 to TRBJ1-4, with D uncertain. This CDR3 has 12 residues. Germline assignment: CDR1 LGHDT and CDR2 YNNKEL (reference sequence). The V gene lost 8 bases and the J gene lost 5 bases, with 9 bases spanning the gap. CDR3 protein: CASGVPNEKLFF. The CDR3 DNA is TGTGCCAGCGGGGTTCCCAATGAAAAACTGTTTTTT. Using reference TRBV3-1 and TRBJ1-4 for the parts outside the CDR3, the full variable domain is DTAVSQTPKYLVTQMGNDKSIKCEQNLGHDTMYWYKQDSKKFLKIMFSYNNKELIINETVPNRFSPKSPDKAHLNLHINSLELGDSAVYFCASGVPNEKLFFGSGTQLSVL.

The V and J genes are TRBV7-9 and TRBJ2-3; 10 nucleotides agree with TRBD2. V shed 2 bases, J shed 4 bases, and the junction held 6 bases outside the gene matches. This CDR3 has 16 residues. Germline values: CDR1 SEHNR, CDR2 FQNEAQ (reference sequence). This CDR3 is CASSLRIAGGADTQYF. Written as DNA, the CDR3 is TGTGCCAGCAGCTTACGGATAGCGGGAGGAGCAGATACGCAGTATTTT.

This clonotype appeared many times. The chain recombines TRBV2 with TRBJ1-2; TRBD1 aligns across 9 bases. Germline CDR1 SNHLY, CDR2 FYNNEI. This CDR3 has 13 amino acids. Losses at the gene ends were 6 bases for V and 3 bases for J; bases not matched to a gene: 2. CDR3 protein: CASSTGGDYGYTF. The CDR3 DNA reads TGTGCCAGCAGCACAGGGGGCGACTATGGCTACACCTTC.

This rearrangement joins TRBV28 to TRBJ1-5, with TRBD1 matching over 7 bases. Germline V gives CDR1 MDHEN, CDR2 SYDVKM. CDR3 size: 14 residues. V dropped 10 bases and J dropped 4; count of bases not matched to a gene: 10. The chain's CDR3 is CATSPGQVNQPQHF. The CDR3 DNA follows: TGTGCCACCTCCCCCGGACAGGTAAATCAGCCCCAGCATTTT.

This clonotype was detected many times. The chain combines TRBV7-2 with TRBJ2-5, with TRBD2 identical over 10 bases. The CDR3 totals 16 residues. Looked up from germline, CDR1 is SGHTA and CDR2 is FQGNSA. Trimming took 3 bases from V and 4 from J; bases not matched to a gene: 8. CDR3 bases: TGTGCCAGCAGCTTGGCTAGCGGGAGAGGAAGAGAGACCCAGTACTTC. Translating gives CASSLASGRGRETQYF.

The CDR3 here is CASSNSVQGGYGYTF. DNA of the CDR3: TGTGCCAGCAGCAACTCGGTGCAGGGAGGGTATGGCTACACCTTC. The chain carries TRBV16 and TRBJ1-2, with D possibly being TRBD1 (5 bases). The germline V and J ends were trimmed by 5 bases and 5 bases, with 18 bases remaining between them. Germline V gene lookup returns CDR1 KGHSY and CDR2 FQNENV. The CDR3 covers 15 residues.

For this clonotype: Possible read error: a much larger clone is one base away. The conserved phenylalanine or tryptophan is not found at the CDR3 terminus, so this likely reflects a read error. The V call is TRBV28, the J call TRBJ2-5; D is uncertain. V was shortened by 0 bases and J by 2 bases, with 10 bases between the two germline ends. This CDR3 is 15 amino acids long. Germline V gene data show CDR1 as MDHEN and CDR2 as SYDVKM. CDR3 DNA: TGTGCCAGCAGTTTATGGGGTGTGGGTCAAGAGACCCAGTACTCC. The encoded protein is CASSLWGVGQETQYS.